A single sample gave rise to the 9 T cell receptor beta chains below, sequenced in a study of identical twins. TCRdb redid the calling of the 5' RACE reads with MiXCR, one entry per CDR3 protein. The top ten clones hold roughly 1.6% of a sample with approximately 690,000 distinct CDR3 sequences, roughly 6% of them seen once. Sequenced material: naive T cells sorted from blood. The receptor set was obtained from a man aged 18 to 35 in good health.

This clonotype was picked up many times. The CDR3 DNA reads as TGTGCCATCAGTGAGGTGCCCATGGAGACCCAGTACTTC. It codes for CAISEVPMETQYF. This sequence joins TRBV10-3 and TRBJ2-5; no clear D gene. Germline assignment: CDR1 ENHRY and CDR2 SYGVKD. This CDR3 has 13 residues. V shed 2 bases and J shed 5 bases, with 9 bases lying between them.

The V call is TRBV15, the J call TRBJ2-5; D is possibly TRBD2 (6 bases). Germline-derived CDR1 and CDR2 are LNHNV and YYDKDF (reference sequence). Trimming cost V 5 bases and J 9 bases, with 13 bases left between them. CDR3 length: 12 amino acids. The CDR3 DNA follows: TGTGCCACCAGCGGGAGGTTGGGGGCCCAGTACTTC. Amino acid sequence: CATSGRLGAQYF.

Many counts were recorded for this clonotype. The chain carries TRBV12-3 or TRBV12-4 and TRBJ2-2; perhaps TRBD1 as D (5 bases). This CDR3 is built from 14 residues. V dropped 5 bases and J dropped 2 bases, with 9 bases sitting between them. The CDR3 bases are TGTGCCAGCAGTCCGACAGAAAACACCGGGGAGCTGTTTTTT. Translated, it gives CASSPTENTGELFF.

This clonotype was observed at least ten times. The rearrangement joins TRBV10-3 to TRBJ2-7; D is possibly TRBD2 (6 bases). Deletions cut 8 bases from V and 2 bases from J, with 16 bases between. CDR1 is ENHRY and CDR2 is SYGVKD in the germline V gene. The CDR3 covers 14 residues. DNA for the CDR3: TGTGCCATCGGGGGGACTGTCAAACCCTACGAGCAGTACTTC. As protein: CAIGGTVKPYEQYF.

This clonotype was counted many times. The chain carries TRBV12-3 or TRBV12-4 and TRBJ2-3; D call uncertain. The CDR3 is 13 amino acids. V was cut by 3 bases and J by 5 bases, with 9 bases left in between. CDR3 DNA: TGTGCCAGCAGTTTTTTTTCGGAAGATACGCAGTATTTT. It encodes CASSFFSEDTQYF.

The rearrangement joins TRBV20-1 to TRBJ2-3; D not resolved. With 0 bases removed from V and 5 bases from J, the gap between germline ends came to 9 bases. Germline V gene sequence: CDR1 DFQATT, CDR2 SNEGSKA (reference sequence). The CDR3 is made up of 13 amino acids. The CDR3: CSARDLKLDTQYF. For the CDR3, the DNA is TGCAGTGCTAGAGATCTGAAGTTAGATACGCAGTATTTT.

V and J are TRBV4-3 and TRBJ2-2, with D perhaps assigned TRBD1 or TRBD2 (7 bases each). This CDR3 contains 17 residues. The V end lost 6 bases, the J end lost 2 bases, and 19 bases lay between the germline ends. Germline CDR1 reads LGHNA; CDR2 reads YSLEER. CDR3 nucleotide sequence: TGCGCCAGCAGTCAGAGAGGGAGGGGGCTAAACACCGGGGAGCTGTTTTTT. Amino acids: CASSQRGRGLNTGELFF.

V gene TRBV20-1 combines with J gene TRBJ2-1; D might be TRBD1 or TRBD2, each matching 5 bases. The CDR3 runs 14 residues. V lost 5 bases and J 7 bases, leaving 18 bases between the germline ends. The V gene's germline CDR1 is DFQATT and CDR2 SNEGSKA (reference sequence). Written as DNA, the CDR3 is TGCAGTGCTGCTGACGGGGCTCAGGGTAATGAGCAGTTCTTC. Translation: CSAADGAQGNEQFF.

This clonotype was detected a few times. The chain joins TRBV12-5 to TRBJ2-7, with D tentatively TRBD1 or TRBD2 (5 bases each). The CDR3 is made up of 14 amino acids. V dropped 0 bases and J dropped 5 bases, with 11 bases sitting between them. Germline values: CDR1 LGHNT, CDR2 FRNRAP. CDR3 nucleotide sequence: TGTGCTAGTGGTTTGGTTGGGGGTAGAGACGAGCAGTACGTC. This encodes CASGLVGGRDEQYV.